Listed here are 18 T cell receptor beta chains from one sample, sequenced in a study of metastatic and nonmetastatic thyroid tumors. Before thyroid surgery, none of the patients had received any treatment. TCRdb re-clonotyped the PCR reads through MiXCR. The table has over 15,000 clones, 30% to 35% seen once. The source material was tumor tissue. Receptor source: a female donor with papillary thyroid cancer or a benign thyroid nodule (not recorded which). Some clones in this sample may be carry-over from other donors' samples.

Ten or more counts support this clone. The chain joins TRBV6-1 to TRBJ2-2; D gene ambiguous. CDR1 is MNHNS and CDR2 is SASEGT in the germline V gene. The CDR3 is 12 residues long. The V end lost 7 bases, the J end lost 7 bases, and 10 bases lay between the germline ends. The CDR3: CASKGFNGELFF. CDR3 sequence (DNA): TGTGCCAGCAAAGGTTTTAACGGGGAGCTGTTTTTT.

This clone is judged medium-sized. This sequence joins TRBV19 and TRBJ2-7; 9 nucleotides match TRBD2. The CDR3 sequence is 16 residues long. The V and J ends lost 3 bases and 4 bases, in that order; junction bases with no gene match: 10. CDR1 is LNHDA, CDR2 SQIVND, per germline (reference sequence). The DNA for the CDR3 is TGTGCCAGTAGTATCGTTTGGAGCGGGAGGTTGTACGAGCAGTACTTC. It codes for CASSIVWSGRLYEQYF. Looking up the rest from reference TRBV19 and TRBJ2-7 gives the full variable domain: DGGITQSPKYLFRKEGQNVTLSCEQNLNHDAMYWYRQDPGQGLRLIYYSQIVNDFQKGDIAEGYSVSREKKESFPLTVTSAQKNPTAFYLCASSIVWSGRLYEQYFGPGTRLTVT.

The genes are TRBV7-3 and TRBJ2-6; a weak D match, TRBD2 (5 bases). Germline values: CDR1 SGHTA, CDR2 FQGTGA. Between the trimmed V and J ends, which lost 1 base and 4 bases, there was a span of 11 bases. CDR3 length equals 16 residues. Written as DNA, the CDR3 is TGTGCCAGCAGCTTAATGTCGGGATCGGGGGCCAACGTCCTGACTTTC. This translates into CASSLMSGSGANVLTF.

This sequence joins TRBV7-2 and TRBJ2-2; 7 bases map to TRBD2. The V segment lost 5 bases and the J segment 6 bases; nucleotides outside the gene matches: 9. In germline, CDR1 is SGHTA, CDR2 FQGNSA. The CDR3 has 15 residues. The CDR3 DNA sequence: TGTGCCAGCAGCCCGCATACGGGAGGAGCCGGGGAGCTGTTTTTT. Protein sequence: CASSPHTGGAGELFF.

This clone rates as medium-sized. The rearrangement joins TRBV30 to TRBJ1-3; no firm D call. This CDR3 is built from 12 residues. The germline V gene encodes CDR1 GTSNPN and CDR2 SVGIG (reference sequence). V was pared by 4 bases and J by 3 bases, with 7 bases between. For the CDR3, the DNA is TGTGCCTGGACCAGGCGTGGAAACACCATATATTTT. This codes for CAWTRRGNTIYF.

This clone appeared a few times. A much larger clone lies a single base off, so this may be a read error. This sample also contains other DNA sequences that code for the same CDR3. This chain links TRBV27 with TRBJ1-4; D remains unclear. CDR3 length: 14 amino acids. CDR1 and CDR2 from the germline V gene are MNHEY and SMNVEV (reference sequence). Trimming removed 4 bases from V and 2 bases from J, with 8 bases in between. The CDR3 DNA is TGTGCCAGCAGTTCGAGTGCGACTAATGAAAAACTGTTTTTT. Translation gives CASSSSATNEKLFF.

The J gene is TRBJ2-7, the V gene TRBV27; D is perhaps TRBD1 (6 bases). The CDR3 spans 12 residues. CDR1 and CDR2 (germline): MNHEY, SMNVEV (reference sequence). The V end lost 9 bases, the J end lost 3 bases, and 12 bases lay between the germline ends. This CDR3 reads CARQGRDYEQYF. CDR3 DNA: TGTGCCAGACAGGGCCGGGACTACGAGCAGTACTTC.

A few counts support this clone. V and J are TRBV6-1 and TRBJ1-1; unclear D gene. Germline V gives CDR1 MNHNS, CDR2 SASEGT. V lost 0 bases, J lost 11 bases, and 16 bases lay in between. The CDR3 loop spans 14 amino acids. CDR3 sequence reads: CASSEALGPAIAFF. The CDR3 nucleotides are TGTGCCAGCAGTGAAGCATTAGGGCCCGCCATCGCTTTCTTT.

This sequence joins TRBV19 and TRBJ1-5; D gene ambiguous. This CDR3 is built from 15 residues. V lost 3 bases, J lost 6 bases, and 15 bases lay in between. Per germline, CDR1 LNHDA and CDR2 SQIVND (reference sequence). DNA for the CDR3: TGTGCCAGTAGTATTGTGGGAGGGTTCGGTCAGCCCCAGCATTTT. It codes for CASSIVGGFGQPQHF. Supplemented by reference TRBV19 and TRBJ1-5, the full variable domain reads DGGITQSPKYLFRKEGQNVTLSCEQNLNHDAMYWYRQDPGQGLRLIYYSQIVNDFQKGDIAEGYSVSREKKESFPLTVTSAQKNPTAFYLCASSIVGGFGQPQHFGDGTRLSIL.

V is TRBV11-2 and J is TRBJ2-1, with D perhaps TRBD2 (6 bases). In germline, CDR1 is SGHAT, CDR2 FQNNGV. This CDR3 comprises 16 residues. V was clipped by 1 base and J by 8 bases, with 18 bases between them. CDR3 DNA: TGTGCCAGCAGCTTAGTGGCGGGGTGGGGTGTAGATGAGCAGTTCTTC. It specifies CASSLVAGWGVDEQFF.

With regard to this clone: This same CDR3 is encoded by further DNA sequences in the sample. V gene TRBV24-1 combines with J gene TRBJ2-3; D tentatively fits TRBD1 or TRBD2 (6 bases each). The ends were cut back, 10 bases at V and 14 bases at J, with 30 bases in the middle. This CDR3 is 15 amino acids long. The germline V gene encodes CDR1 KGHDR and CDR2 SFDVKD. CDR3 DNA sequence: TGTGCCACTCAGCTGGGGGGCGAGTCCCCCCCGGTACTGTATTTT. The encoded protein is CATQLGGESPPVLYF.

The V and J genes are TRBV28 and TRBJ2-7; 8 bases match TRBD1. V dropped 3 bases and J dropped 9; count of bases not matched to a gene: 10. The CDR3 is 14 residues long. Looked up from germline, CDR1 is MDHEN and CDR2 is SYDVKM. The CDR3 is CASSLQGAIHRQYF. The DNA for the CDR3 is TGTGCCAGCAGTTTGCAGGGGGCAATTCATAGGCAGTACTTC. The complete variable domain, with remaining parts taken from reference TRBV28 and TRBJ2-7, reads DVKVTQSSRYLVKRTGEKVFLECVQDMDHENMFWYRQDPGLGLRLIYFSYDVKMKEKGDIPEGYSVSREKKERFSLILESASTNQTSMYLCASSLQGAIHRQYFGPGTRLTVT.

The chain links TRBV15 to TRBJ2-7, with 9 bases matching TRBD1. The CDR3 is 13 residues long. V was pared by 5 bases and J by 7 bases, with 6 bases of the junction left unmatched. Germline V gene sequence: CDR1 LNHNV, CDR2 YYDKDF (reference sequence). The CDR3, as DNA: TGTGCCACCAGCTGGACAGGGGATGGAGAGCAGTACTTC. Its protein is CATSWTGDGEQYF.

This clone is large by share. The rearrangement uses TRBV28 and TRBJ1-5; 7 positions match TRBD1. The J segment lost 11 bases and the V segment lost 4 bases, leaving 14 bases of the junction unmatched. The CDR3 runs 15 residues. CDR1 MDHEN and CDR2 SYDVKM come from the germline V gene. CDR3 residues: CASSYSTGESGTQHF. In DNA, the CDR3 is TGTGCCAGCAGTTACTCTACAGGGGAATCAGGGACCCAGCATTTT.

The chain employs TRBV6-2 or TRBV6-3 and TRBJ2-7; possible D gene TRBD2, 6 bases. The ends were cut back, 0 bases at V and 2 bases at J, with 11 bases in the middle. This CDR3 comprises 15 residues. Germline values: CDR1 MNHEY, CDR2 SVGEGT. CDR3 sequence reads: CASSYSGGSPYEQYF. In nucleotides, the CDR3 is TGTGCCAGCAGTTACTCCGGGGGTTCCCCCTACGAGCAGTACTTC.

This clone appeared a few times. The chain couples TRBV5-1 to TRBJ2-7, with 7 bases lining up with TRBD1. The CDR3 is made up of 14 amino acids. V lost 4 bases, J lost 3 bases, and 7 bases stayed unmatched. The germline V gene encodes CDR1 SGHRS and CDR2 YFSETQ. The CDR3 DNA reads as TGCGCCAGCAGCGGGGGACAGTCAGGCTACGAGCAGTACTTC. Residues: CASSGGQSGYEQYF. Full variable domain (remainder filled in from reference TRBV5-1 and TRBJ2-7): KAGVTQTPRYLIKTRGQQVTLSCSPISGHRSVSWYQQTPGQGLQFLFEYFSETQRNKGNFPGRFSGRQFSNSRSEMNVSTLELGDSALYLCASSGGQSGYEQYFGPGTRLTVT.

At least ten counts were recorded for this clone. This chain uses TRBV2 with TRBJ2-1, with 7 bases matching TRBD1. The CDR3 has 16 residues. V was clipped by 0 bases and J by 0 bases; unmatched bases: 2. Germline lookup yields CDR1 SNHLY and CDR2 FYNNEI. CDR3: CASSEAAGGSYNEQFF. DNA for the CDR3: TGTGCCAGCAGTGAAGCAGCAGGGGGCTCCTACAATGAGCAGTTCTTC.

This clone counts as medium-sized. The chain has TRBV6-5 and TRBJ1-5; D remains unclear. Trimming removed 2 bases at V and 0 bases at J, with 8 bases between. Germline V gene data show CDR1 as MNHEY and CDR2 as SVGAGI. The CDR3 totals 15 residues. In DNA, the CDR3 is TGTGCCAGCAGTTACCGGAGATCTAGCAATCAGCCCCAGCATTTT. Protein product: CASSYRRSSNQPQHF.